The clone carrying this TCR beta chain came up many times. Antigen specificity is unknown. This sample stems from a study of naive and memory T cell subsets. Overall study findings and caveats: Between naive and memory subsets, TCR abundance power law exponents differed. Especially in CD8 cells, naive repertoires contained a few larger clonotypes, possibly CD45RA-re-expressing memory cells. Expression changes during T cell differentiation may affect RNA-based TCR counts.

V shed 6 bases and J shed 0 bases, with 12 bases lying between them. Germline V gene sequence: CDR1 ENHRY, CDR2 SYGVKD. This CDR3 is 14 amino acids long. An equimolar mix of two oligonucleotides served as the beta constant-region primer for TRBC1 and TRBC2. The ligated cDNA underwent four PCR rounds using SP2 and nested alpha and beta constant-region primers. TCRdb re-analysed the UMI-ligation and nested PCR reads in MiXCR, keeping a single row per CDR3 protein. The sample yields 150,000 or so distinct CDR3 sequences, roughly 23% seen once. Source material: naive CD4+ T cells from blood. The V and J genes are TRBV10-3 and TRBJ2-7, with D possibly matching TRBD1 (7 bases). The sequence came from a human donor in good health. The CDR3 loop is CAIRRDSRSYEQYF. The CDR3 DNA sequence: TGTGCCATCAGGCGGGACAGCCGCTCCTACGAGCAGTACTTC.